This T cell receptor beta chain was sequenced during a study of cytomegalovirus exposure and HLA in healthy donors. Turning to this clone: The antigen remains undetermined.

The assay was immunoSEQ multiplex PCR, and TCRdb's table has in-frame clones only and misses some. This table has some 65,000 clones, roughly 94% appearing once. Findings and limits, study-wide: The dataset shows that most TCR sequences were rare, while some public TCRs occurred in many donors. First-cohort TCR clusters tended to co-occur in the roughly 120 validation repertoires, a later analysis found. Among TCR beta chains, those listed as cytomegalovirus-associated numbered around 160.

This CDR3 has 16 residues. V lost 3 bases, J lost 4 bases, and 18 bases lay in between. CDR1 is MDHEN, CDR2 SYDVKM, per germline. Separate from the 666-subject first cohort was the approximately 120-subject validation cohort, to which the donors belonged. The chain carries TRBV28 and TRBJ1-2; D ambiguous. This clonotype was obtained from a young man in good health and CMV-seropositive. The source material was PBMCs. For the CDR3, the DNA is TGTGCCAGCAGTTTCGGGCAGGAGGTGTGGGGCTATGGCTACACCTTC. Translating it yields CASSFGQEVWGYGYTF.